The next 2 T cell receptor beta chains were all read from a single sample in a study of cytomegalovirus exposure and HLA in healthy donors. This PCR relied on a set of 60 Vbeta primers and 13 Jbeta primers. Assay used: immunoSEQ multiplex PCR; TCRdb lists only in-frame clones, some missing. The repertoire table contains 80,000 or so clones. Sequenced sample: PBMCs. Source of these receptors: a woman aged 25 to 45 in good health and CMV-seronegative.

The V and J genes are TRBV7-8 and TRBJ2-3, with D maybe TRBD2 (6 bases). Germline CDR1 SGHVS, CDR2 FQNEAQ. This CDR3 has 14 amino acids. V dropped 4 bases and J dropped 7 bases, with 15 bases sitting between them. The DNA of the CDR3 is TGTGCCAGCAGCTCCGGGACTGCTCCAAATACGCAGTATTTT. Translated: CASSSGTAPNTQYF.

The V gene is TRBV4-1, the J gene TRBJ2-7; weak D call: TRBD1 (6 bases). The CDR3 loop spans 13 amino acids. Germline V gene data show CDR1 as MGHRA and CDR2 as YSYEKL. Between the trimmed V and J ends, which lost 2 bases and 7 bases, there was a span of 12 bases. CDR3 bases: TGCGCCAGCAGCCAACACAGGGACCTGGAGCAGTACTTC. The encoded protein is CASSQHRDLEQYF.